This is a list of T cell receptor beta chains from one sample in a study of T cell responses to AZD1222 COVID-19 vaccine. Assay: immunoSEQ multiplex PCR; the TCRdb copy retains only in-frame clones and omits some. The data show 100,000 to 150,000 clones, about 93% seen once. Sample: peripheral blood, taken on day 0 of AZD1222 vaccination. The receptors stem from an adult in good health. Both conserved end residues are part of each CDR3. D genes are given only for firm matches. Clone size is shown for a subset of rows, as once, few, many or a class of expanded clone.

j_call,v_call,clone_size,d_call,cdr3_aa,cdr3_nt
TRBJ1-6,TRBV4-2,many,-,CASSPGTGPPLHF,TGTGCCAGCAGCCCCGGAACAGGTCCACCCCTCCACTTT
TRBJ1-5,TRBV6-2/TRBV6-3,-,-,CASSYGVLGSNQPQHF,TGTGCCAGCAGTTACGGCGTACTGGGGAGCAATCAGCCCCAGCATTTT
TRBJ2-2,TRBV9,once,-,CASSVLGTGELFF,TGTGCCAGCAGCGTCTTAGGGACCGGGGAGCTGTTTTTT
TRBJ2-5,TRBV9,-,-,CASSVAGGSQETQYF,TGTGCCAGCAGCGTAGCAGGGGGGAGCCAAGAGACCCAGTACTTC
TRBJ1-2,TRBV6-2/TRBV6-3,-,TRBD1,CASSYGQGDGYTF,TGTGCCAGCAGTTACGGACAGGGGGATGGCTACACCTTC
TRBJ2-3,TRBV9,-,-,CASSVIPRAGADTQYF,TGTGCCAGCAGCGTGATACCACGCGCGGGGGCCGATACGCAGTATTTT
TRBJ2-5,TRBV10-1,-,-,CASSEAGQETQYF,TGCGCCAGCAGTGAGGCAGGACAAGAGACCCAGTACTTC
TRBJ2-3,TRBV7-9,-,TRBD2,CASSQMRGADTDTQYF,TGTGCCAGCAGCCAGATGCGGGGGGCTGACACAGATACGCAGTATTTT
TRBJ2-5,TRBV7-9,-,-,CASSPRLSSQETQYF,TGTGCCAGCAGCCCGAGACTATCATCCCAAGAGACCCAGTACTTC
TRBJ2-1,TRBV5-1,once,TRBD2,CASSLEGTSLNEQFF,TGCGCCAGCAGCTTGGAAGGGACTAGCTTAAATGAGCAGTTCTTC
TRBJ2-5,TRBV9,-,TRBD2,CASSVGLAGGNRETQYF,TGTGCCAGCAGCGTCGGACTAGCGGGAGGGAATAGGGAGACCCAGTACTTC
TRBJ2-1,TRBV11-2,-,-,CASSPRERVYNEQFF,TGTGCCAGCAGCCCGAGGGAGCGGGTCTACAATGAGCAGTTCTTC
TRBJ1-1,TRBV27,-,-,CASSLSSPPGHTEAFF,TGTGCCAGCAGTTTATCCTCCCCGCCGGGGCACACTGAAGCTTTCTTT
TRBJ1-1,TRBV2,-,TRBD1,CASITGDEGAPNTEAFF,TGTGCCAGCATCACAGGGGATGAGGGCGCCCCGAACACTGAAGCTTTCTTT
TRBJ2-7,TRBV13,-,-,CASSHGSPGEQYF,TGTGCCAGCAGCCACGGGTCCCCGGGAGAGCAGTACTTC
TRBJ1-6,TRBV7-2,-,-,CASARSSSPLHF,TGTGCCAGCGCGAGGTCTAGTTCACCCCTCCACTTT
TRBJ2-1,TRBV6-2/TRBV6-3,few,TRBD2,CASSYSPPSGIYNEQFF,TGTGCCAGCAGTTACAGTCCCCCTAGCGGGATATACAATGAGCAGTTCTTC
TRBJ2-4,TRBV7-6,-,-,CASSSKPEGDIQYF,TGTGCCAGCAGCTCAAAACCAGAGGGGGACATTCAGTACTTC
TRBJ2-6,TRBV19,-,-,CASRGLGAAGANVLTF,TGTGCCAGTAGGGGTCTGGGGGCAGCTGGGGCCAACGTCCTGACTTTC
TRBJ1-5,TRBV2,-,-,CASSYDSGNQPQHF,TGTGCCAGCAGTTACGACAGCGGCAATCAGCCCCAGCATTTT
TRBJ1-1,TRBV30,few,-,CAWSPRVGMNTEAFF,TGTGCCTGGAGTCCAAGAGTGGGCATGAACACTGAAGCTTTCTTT
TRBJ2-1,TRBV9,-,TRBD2,CASSVLAGGPPNEQFF,TGTGCCAGCAGCGTTCTAGCGGGAGGGCCTCCTAATGAGCAGTTCTTC